The subject of this entry is one T cell receptor (beta chain). Its matching antigen is unknown. Blood samples were obtained at baseline, cycle 4 day 1, and cycle 7 day 1. Sequencing used immunoSEQ multiplex PCR; TCRdb keeps in-frame clones, though not all of them. Among some 50,000 clones, roughly 80% were seen once, and the ten largest hold about 3%. This sample stems from a study of OX40 agonist ivuxolimab in advanced cancers. Study information: The study gave patients intravenous ivuxolimab at 0.01 to 10 mg/kg every 2 weeks.

Regarding the study as a whole: Low normalized T-cell clonal expansion was additionally recorded for some nonresponders.

The CDR3 runs 15 residues. Looked up from germline, CDR1 is MNHEY and CDR2 is SMNVEV (reference sequence). V lost 1 base and J lost 6, with 12 bases in between. This chain joins TRBV27 and TRBJ2-2; TRBD1 might be the D (5 bases). This sequence originates from an adult with an advanced solid tumor such as melanoma, head and neck, liver or kidney cancer. Sequencing was performed on CD4+ or CD8+ T cells sorted from blood, taken in a trial of the OX40 agonist ivuxolimab. The CDR3 protein is CASSLWQGSPGELFF. In DNA, the CDR3 is TGTGCCAGCAGTTTATGGCAGGGAAGCCCCGGGGAGCTGTTTTTT.